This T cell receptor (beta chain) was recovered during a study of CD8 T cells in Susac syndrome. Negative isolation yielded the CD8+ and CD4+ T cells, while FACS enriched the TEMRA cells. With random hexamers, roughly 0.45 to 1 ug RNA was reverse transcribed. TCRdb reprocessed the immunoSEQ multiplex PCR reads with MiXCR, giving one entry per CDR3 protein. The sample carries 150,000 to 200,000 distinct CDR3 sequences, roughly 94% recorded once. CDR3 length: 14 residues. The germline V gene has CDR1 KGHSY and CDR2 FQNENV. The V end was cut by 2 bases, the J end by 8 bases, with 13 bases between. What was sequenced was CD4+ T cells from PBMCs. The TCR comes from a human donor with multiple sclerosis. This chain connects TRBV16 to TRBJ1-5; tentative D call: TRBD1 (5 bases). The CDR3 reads CASSQKAGSEPQHF. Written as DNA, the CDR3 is TGTGCCAGCAGCCAAAAGGCAGGGAGTGAGCCCCAGCATTTT.